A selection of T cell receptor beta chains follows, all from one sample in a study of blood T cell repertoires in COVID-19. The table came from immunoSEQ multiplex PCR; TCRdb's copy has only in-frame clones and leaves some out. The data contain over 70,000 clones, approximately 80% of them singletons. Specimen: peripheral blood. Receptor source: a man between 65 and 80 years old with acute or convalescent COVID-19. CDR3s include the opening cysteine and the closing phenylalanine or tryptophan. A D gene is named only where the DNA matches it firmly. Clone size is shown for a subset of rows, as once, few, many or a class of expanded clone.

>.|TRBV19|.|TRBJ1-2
TGTGCCAGTAGTATAGATCTTCCCTTTGACTATGGCTACACCTTC
CASSIDLPFDYGYTF
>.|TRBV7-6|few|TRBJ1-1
TGTGCCAGCAGCTCCAGTCGTTACACTGAAGCTTTCTTT
CASSSSRYTEAFF
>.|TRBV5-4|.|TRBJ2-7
TGTGCCAGCAGCCTTAGGGACAACTACGAGCAGTACTTC
CASSLRDNYEQYF
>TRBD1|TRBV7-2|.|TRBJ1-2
TGTGCCAGCAGCTTCAGGACAGGGAACTATGGCTACACCTTC
CASSFRTGNYGYTF
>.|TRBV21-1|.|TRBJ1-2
TGTGCCAGCAGCAAAAACTCGCGCCACCTTGGACAGCTACCTAACTATGGCTACACCTTC
CASSKNSRHLGQLPNYGYTF
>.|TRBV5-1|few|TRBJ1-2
TGCGCCAGCAGCCAGGGGACGGGCTATGGCTACACCTTC
CASSQGTGYGYTF
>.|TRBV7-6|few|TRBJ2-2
TGTGCCAGCAGTCCATCGGGACTTCGCACCGGGGAGCTGTTTTTT
CASSPSGLRTGELFF
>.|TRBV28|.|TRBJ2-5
TGTGCCAGCAGTTTAGGGACACCCCAAGAGACCCAGTACTTC
CASSLGTPQETQYF
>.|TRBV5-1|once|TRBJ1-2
TGCGCCAGCAGCTTGGAGGCGGCGTATGGCTACACCTTC
CASSLEAAYGYTF
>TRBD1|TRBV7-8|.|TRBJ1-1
TGTGCCAGCAGCCCCTGGACAGGTCCCTCCGACACTGAAGCTTTCTTT
CASSPWTGPSDTEAFF
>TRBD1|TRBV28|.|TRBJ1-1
TGTGCCAGCATTCACCCGCAGGGGGCCTCGGGGAACACTGAAGCTTTCTTT
CASIHPQGASGNTEAFF
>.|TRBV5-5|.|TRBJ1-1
TGTGCCAGCAGCATGATTTCAGGGACTGAAGCTTTCTTT
CASSMISGTEAFF
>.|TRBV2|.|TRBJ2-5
TGTGCCAGCAGTCCAGGGGAGACCCAGTACTTC
CASSPGETQYF
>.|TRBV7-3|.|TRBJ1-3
TGTGCCAGCAGCCAGGGCCCTGGAAACACCATATATTTT
CASSQGPGNTIYF
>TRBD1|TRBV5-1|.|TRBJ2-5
TGCGCCAGCAGCGGGGACAGGGGCGCCGGGGTTAGGGAGACCCAGTACTTC
CASSGDRGAGVRETQYF
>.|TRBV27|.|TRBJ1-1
TGTGCCAGCACAAGAACGACAGGTATGAACACTGAAGCTTTCTTT
CASTRTTGMNTEAFF
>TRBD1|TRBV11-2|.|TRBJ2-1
TGTGCCAGCAGGTTTACAGGGGCCCTTCCTTTTTACAATGAGCAGTTCTTC
CASRFTGALPFYNEQFF
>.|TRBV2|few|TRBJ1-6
TGTGCCAGCAGTGAAGAGAGGGCATCACCCCTCCACTTT
CASSEERASPLHF
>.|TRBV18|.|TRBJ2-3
TGTGCCAGCTCACCCTTAAGCCGGGGCACAGATACGCAGTATTTT
CASSPLSRGTDTQYF
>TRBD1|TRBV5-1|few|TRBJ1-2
TGCGCCAGCAGCCCATCCCGGGACAGCCCATACGGCTACACCTTC
CASSPSRDSPYGYTF
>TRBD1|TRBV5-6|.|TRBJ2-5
TGTGCCAGCAGCATGCCTACAGGGGGTATCCAGGAGACCCAGTACTTC
CASSMPTGGIQETQYF
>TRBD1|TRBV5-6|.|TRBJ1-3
TGTGCCAGCAGCCCCTACGACAGGGGAGGTGGAAACACCATATATTTT
CASSPYDRGGGNTIYF
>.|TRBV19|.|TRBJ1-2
TGTGCCAGTAGTTTCGGACTCTCTGAGAACTATGGCTACACCTTC
CASSFGLSENYGYTF
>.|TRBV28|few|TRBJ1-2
TGTGCTACCGACAGAGGACCTAACTATGGCTACACCTTC
CATDRGPNYGYTF
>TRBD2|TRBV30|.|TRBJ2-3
TGTGCCTCCTGGGGGGGGTTCACAGATACGCAGTATTTT
CASWGGFTDTQYF
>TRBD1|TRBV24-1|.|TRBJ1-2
TGTGCCACCAGTGACTCCGGGACAGCCAATTATGGCTACACCTTC
CATSDSGTANYGYTF
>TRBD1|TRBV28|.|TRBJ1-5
TGTGCCAGCAGTTTAGGGACAGGGGGCGCTCAGCCCCAGCATTTT
CASSLGTGGAQPQHF
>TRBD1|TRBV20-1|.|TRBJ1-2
TGCAGTGCAGGGACAGGGTTTGGCTACACCTTC
CSAGTGFGYTF
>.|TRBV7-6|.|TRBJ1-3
TGTGCCAGCAGCCTAGGCGACACCATATATTTT
CASSLGDTIYF
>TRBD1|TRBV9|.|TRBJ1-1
TGTGCCAGCAGCGTAGCTGGAGGGGGCTCCTCCGGGGACACTGAAGCTTTCTTT
CASSVAGGGSSGDTEAFF
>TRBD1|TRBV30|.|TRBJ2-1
TGTGCCTGGACCCCGGGACAGGGGAGCAATGAGCAGTTCTTC
CAWTPGQGSNEQFF
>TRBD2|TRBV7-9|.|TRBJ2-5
TGTGCCAGCAGCTTAGGACTAGCGGGAAGGGAAGAGACCCAGTACTTC
CASSLGLAGREETQYF
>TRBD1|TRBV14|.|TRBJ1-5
TGTGCCAGCAGCCGGACCGGGACAGGTTACCAGCCCCAGCATTTT
CASSRTGTGYQPQHF
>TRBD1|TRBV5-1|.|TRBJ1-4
TGCGCCAGCAGAGACGGGACAGGGAACGAAAAACTGTTTTTT
CASRDGTGNEKLFF
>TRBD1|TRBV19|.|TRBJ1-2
TGTGCCAGCTCGGGACAGAGCTACTATGGCTACACCTTC
CASSGQSYYGYTF
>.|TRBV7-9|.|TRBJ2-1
TGTGCCAGCAGCCCCTCTGGTGGCGGGCCAAGCTCCTACAATGAGCAGTTCTTC
CASSPSGGGPSSYNEQFF
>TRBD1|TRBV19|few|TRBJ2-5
TGTGCCAGTAGCCAACAGGGGGCGCAGAAGACCCAGTACTTC
CASSQQGAQKTQYF
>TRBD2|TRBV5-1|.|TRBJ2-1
TGCGCCAGCAGCTTGGACAGGGATGTATACGGGAGGGGATACAATGAGCAGTTCTTC
CASSLDRDVYGRGYNEQFF
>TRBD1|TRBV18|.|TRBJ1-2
TGTGCCAGCTCAGCGGACAGGGTTCCCTACACCTTC
CASSADRVPYTF
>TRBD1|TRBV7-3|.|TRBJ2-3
TGTGCCAGCAGCCAATGGGACAGCCCCACAGATACGCAGTATTTT
CASSQWDSPTDTQYF
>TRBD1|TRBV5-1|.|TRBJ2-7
TGCGCCAGCAGCTTCCAGGGGGAGTCCTACGAGCAGTACTTC
CASSFQGESYEQYF
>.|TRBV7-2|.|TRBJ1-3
TGTGCCAGCAGCCCCAGACAGTCTGACTCTGGAAACACCATATATTTT
CASSPRQSDSGNTIYF
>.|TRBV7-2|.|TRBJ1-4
TGTGCCAGCAGTCCTTTTCGGTCCGAAAAACTGTTTTTT
CASSPFRSEKLFF
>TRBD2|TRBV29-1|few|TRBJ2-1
TGCAGCGTTGAATATGGGACTAGCGGGACCTACAATGAGCAGTTCTTC
CSVEYGTSGTYNEQFF
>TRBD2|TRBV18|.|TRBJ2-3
TGTGCCAGCTCACCAATCCAGCGGGGAACAGATACGCAGTATTTT
CASSPIQRGTDTQYF
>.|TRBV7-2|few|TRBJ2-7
TGTGCCAGCAGGGCAGGGGACCACGAGCAGTACTTC
CASRAGDHEQYF
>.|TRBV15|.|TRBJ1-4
TGTGCCACCAGCAGACAGGGGCTCACTAATGAAAAACTGTTTTTT
CATSRQGLTNEKLFF
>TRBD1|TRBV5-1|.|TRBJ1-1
TGCGCCAGCAGCTTCAGGGGGTTCGGCACTGAAGCTTTCTTT
CASSFRGFGTEAFF
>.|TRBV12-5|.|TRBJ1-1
TGTGCTAGTGGGCTCCGCCGGGGGAACACTGAAGCTTTCTTT
CASGLRRGNTEAFF
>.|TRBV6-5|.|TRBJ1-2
TGTGCCAGCAGTTTGACATCTAACTATGGCTACACCTTC
CASSLTSNYGYTF
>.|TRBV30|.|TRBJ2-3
TGTGCCTGGAGGGATGGGGCAGCCGCAGATACGCAGTATTTT
CAWRDGAAADTQYF
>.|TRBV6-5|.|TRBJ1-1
TGTGCCAGCAGTTACGTCGGAGGGAAGCCCACTGAAGCTTTCTTT
CASSYVGGKPTEAFF
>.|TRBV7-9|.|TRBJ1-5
TGTGCCAGCAGCTTGAGTTTATCCCCAAATCAGCCCCAGCATTTT
CASSLSLSPNQPQHF